These 24 T cell receptor beta chains came from one sample sequenced in a study of blood T cell repertoires in COVID-19. The method was immunoSEQ multiplex PCR; TCRdb's version includes in-frame clones alone and lacks a portion of them. The data hold approximately 250,000 clones, with about 87% observed a single time. The specimen sequenced was PBMCs or T cells enriched from blood (not recorded which). These receptors all stem from a woman in her twenties or thirties with acute COVID-19.

This chain uses TRBV28 with TRBJ2-3, with 9 bases matching TRBD2. V shed 5 bases, J shed 2 bases, and the junction held 5 bases outside the gene matches. Per the germline V gene, CDR1 is MDHEN and CDR2 is SYDVKM. The CDR3 is 15 residues long. Here the CDR3 DNA reads TGTGCCAGCAGTCAAGGCGGGGGGGACACAGATACGCAGTATTTT. Translated, it gives CASSQGGGDTDTQYF.

The count of this clone is one. This chain uses TRBV27 with TRBJ2-1; 11 nucleotides agree with TRBD1. Germline CDR1 is MNHEY and CDR2 is SMNVEV (reference sequence). The trim removed 3 bases at V and 10 bases at J, leaving 5 bases unmatched. The CDR3 spans 14 residues. In nucleotides, the CDR3 is TGTGCCAGCAGTTTGGGGACAGGGGGGAAAGAGCAGTTCTTC. Amino acids: CASSLGTGGKEQFF.

A few counts support this clone. The rearrangement joins TRBV28 to TRBJ2-3; 7 bases align to TRBD2. Per germline, CDR1 MDHEN and CDR2 SYDVKM. Trimming cost V 3 bases and J 1 base; bases outside gene matches: 4. The CDR3 extends over 15 amino acids. The CDR3 nucleotides are TGTGCCAGCAGTTTTCTGGGGGGGGGCACAGATACGCAGTATTTT. It encodes CASSFLGGGTDTQYF.

The chain recombines TRBV18 with TRBJ1-4; tentative D call: TRBD1 (5 bases). CDR1 and CDR2 (germline): KGHSH, LQKENI. The CDR3 spans 14 residues. Trimming pared 3 bases from V and 5 bases from J, leaving 10 bases between. CDR3 DNA sequence: TGTGCCAGCTCACCGGGACTGACCAATGAAAAACTGTTTTTT. Translating it yields CASSPGLTNEKLFF.

The chain joins TRBV6-5 to TRBJ2-7; 9 bases map to TRBD2. Looked up from germline, CDR1 is MNHEY and CDR2 is SVGAGI. The V gene end was trimmed by 6 bases and the J gene end by 2 bases; junction bases not matched to a gene: 8. The CDR3 sequence is 15 residues long. CDR3 DNA sequence: TGTGCCAGCAGCCCAAGTAGCGGGAGAGCCTACGAGCAGTACTTC. This gives the protein CASSPSSGRAYEQYF.

Here the CDR3 DNA reads TGTGCCAGCAGCTTAGCGGGAGTATCCTACAATGAGCAGTTCTTC. Residues: CASSLAGVSYNEQFF. The chain has TRBV11-3 and TRBJ2-1, with a tentative D call TRBD2 (6 bases). CDR1 SGHNT and CDR2 YENEEA come from the germline V gene. The ends were cut back, 1 base at V and 1 base at J, with 8 bases in the middle. This CDR3 is 15 amino acids long.

The gene calls are TRBV7-9 and TRBJ1-5; 9 bases map to TRBD1. The V gene end was trimmed by 5 bases and the J gene end by 4 bases; junction bases not matched to a gene: 6. The length of the CDR3 is 15 residues. Looked up from germline, CDR1 is SEHNR and CDR2 is FQNEAQ (reference sequence). In DNA form, the CDR3 reads TGTGCCAGCAGCCTCAACGGACAGGGGAATCAGCCCCAGCATTTT. Protein sequence: CASSLNGQGNQPQHF.

The chain carries TRBV6-5 and TRBJ1-2, with D possibly TRBD1 on 5 matching bases. Deletions cut 6 bases from V and 6 bases from J, with 17 bases between. Per germline, CDR1 MNHEY and CDR2 SVGAGI. The CDR3 has 14 amino acids. The CDR3 DNA is TGTGCCAGCAGCAGGGACTATTCATCGGATGGCTACACCTTC. Amino acid sequence: CASSRDYSSDGYTF.

The chain has TRBV27 and TRBJ2-5; D may be TRBD2 (6 bases). The V end lost 2 bases, the J end lost 1 base, and 14 bases lay between the germline ends. The CDR3 totals 16 residues. CDR1 MNHEY and CDR2 SMNVEV come from the germline V gene (reference sequence). The CDR3, as DNA: TGTGCCAGCAGTTTAATTGCACGGGGAGGCCAAGAGACCCAGTACTTC. This sequence encodes CASSLIARGGQETQYF.

In its sample, this clone was seen a few times. J is TRBJ2-3 and V is TRBV27, with a tentative D call TRBD2 (6 bases). Between the trimmed V and J ends, which lost 8 bases and 0 bases, there was a span of 18 bases. The germline V gene has CDR1 MNHEY and CDR2 SMNVEV (reference sequence). The CDR3 runs to 16 residues. CDR3 sequence reads: CASRMRDALSTDTQYF. The CDR3 DNA reads as TGTGCCAGCCGGATGCGGGATGCACTTAGCACAGATACGCAGTATTTT.

The chain uses TRBV19 and TRBJ2-7; 9 bases fit TRBD1. The V gene's germline CDR1 is LNHDA and CDR2 SQIVND (reference sequence). The CDR3 runs to 15 residues. With V trimmed by 3 bases and J by 6 bases, 9 bases remained unmatched. CDR3 bases: TGTGCCAGTAGTATTCTTATGGGACAGGGCGGCGAGCAGTACTTC. Amino acids: CASSILMGQGGEQYF.

The chain uses TRBV3-1 (or the pseudogene TRBV3-2) and TRBJ2-7; TRBD1 aligns across 9 bases. The CDR3 extends over 14 amino acids. The germline gives CDR1 LGHDT, CDR2 YNNKEL (reference sequence). V gave up 4 bases and J gave up 5 bases; unmatched junction bases: 6. This CDR3 reads CASSLQGAPHEQYF. DNA for the CDR3: TGTGCCAGCAGCCTACAGGGGGCGCCGCACGAGCAGTACTTC.

V usage is TRBV18 and J usage is TRBJ2-7, with 9 bases that match TRBD1. The J segment lost 2 bases and the V segment lost 2 bases, leaving 4 bases of the junction unmatched. Germline V CDR1 and CDR2: KGHSH, LQKENI. The CDR3 extends over 15 amino acids. The DNA of the CDR3 is TGTGCCAGCTCACCAGGACAGGGGCGAACCTACGAGCAGTACTTC. This gives the protein CASSPGQGRTYEQYF.

This sequence joins TRBV7-3 and TRBJ2-2; weak D call: TRBD2 (6 bases). V was cut by 9 bases and J by 5 bases, with 28 bases left in between. The CDR3 spans 18 residues. CDR1 SGHTA and CDR2 FQGTGA come from the germline V gene. CDR3 DNA sequence: TGTGCCAGTCTTGAACGAATTGTTTTAGCGGAAGATACCGGGGAGCTGTTTTTT. It encodes CASLERIVLAEDTGELFF.

The chain links TRBV6-2 or TRBV6-3 to TRBJ2-7, with 9 positions matching TRBD2. This CDR3 has 15 amino acids. Trimming cost V 2 bases and J 5 bases; bases outside gene matches: 7. Germline values: CDR1 MNHEY, CDR2 SVGEGT. CDR3 loop: CASSYGSSGSHEQYF. The CDR3 DNA sequence: TGTGCCAGCAGTTACGGAAGTAGCGGGAGCCACGAGCAGTACTTC.

Here the CDR3 reads CAPSGRPQHF. DNA for the CDR3: TGTGCCCCGTCGGGGAGGCCCCAGCATTTT. This chain links TRBV7-2 with TRBJ1-5; D gene ambiguous. CDR1 is SGHTA, CDR2 FQGNSA, per germline. Trimming took off 11 bases at V and 9 bases at J, with 11 bases between the two ends. The CDR3 is 10 amino acids.

On this clone: This sample includes further DNA sequences coding for the same CDR3. This chain uses TRBV7-3 with TRBJ1-1; weak D call: TRBD1 (5 bases). The V end was cut by 2 bases, the J end by 1 base, with 5 bases between. The germline V gene has CDR1 SGHTA and CDR2 FQGTGA. The CDR3 is 13 residues long. Here the CDR3 DNA reads TGTGCCAGCAGCTTAGGACAGAACACTGAAGCTTTCTTT. This encodes CASSLGQNTEAFF.

J is TRBJ1-4 and V is TRBV6-5; D is possibly TRBD1 (6 bases). From germline, CDR1 is MNHEY and CDR2 SVGAGI. Trimming pared 0 bases from V and 8 bases from J, leaving 16 bases between. CDR3 length equals 16 residues. CDR3 sequence reads: CASSYSIGQRGEKLFF. CDR3 nucleotide sequence: TGTGCCAGCAGTTACTCGATTGGACAGCGTGGCGAAAAACTGTTTTTT.

This chain connects TRBV12-3 or TRBV12-4 to TRBJ1-1; no reliable D call. This CDR3 comprises 12 residues. Trimming cost V 7 bases and J 1 base, with 7 bases left between them. This CDR3 is CASNPGNTEAFF. CDR3 sequence (DNA): TGTGCCAGCAATCCCGGGAACACTGAAGCTTTCTTT.

The gene calls are TRBV28 and TRBJ1-4; possibly TRBD1 for D (6 bases). Looked up from germline, CDR1 is MDHEN and CDR2 is SYDVKM. The germline V and J ends were trimmed by 11 bases and 3 bases, with 19 bases remaining between them. The CDR3 contains 15 residues. The CDR3 loop reads CASTTTGFANEKLFF. As DNA, the CDR3 is TGTGCCTCCACCACCACAGGGTTTGCTAATGAAAAACTGTTTTTT.

This rearrangement joins TRBV28 to TRBJ1-5, with D perhaps matching TRBD1 (5 bases). The CDR3 extends over 15 amino acids. CDR1 and CDR2 from the germline V gene are MDHEN and SYDVKM. Between the trimmed V and J ends, which lost 5 bases and 0 bases, there was a span of 11 bases. As DNA, the CDR3 is TGTGCCAGCAGTCCAGACAGAAATAGCAATCAGCCCCAGCATTTT. Translation: CASSPDRNSNQPQHF.

The chain carries TRBV28 and TRBJ2-7, with 7 bases fitting TRBD2. J lost 2 bases, V lost 5 bases, and 6 bases had no gene match. Germline V gives CDR1 MDHEN, CDR2 SYDVKM. The CDR3 totals 14 residues. CDR3 protein: CASSPRGETYEQYF. The DNA of the CDR3 is TGTGCCAGCAGTCCCCGGGGGGAGACCTACGAGCAGTACTTC.

The chain employs TRBV5-1 and TRBJ1-1, with 7 bases lining up with TRBD1. Trimming took 6 bases from V and 4 from J; bases not matched to a gene: 15. From germline, CDR1 is SGHRS and CDR2 YFSETQ. This CDR3 is built from 16 residues. CDR3: CASKGEITGVGTEAFF. In nucleotides, the CDR3 is TGCGCCAGCAAGGGTGAGATTACAGGGGTTGGCACTGAAGCTTTCTTT.

This chain connects TRBV27 to TRBJ2-7; TRBD1 agrees at 7 bases. Germline assignment: CDR1 MNHEY and CDR2 SMNVEV (reference sequence). This CDR3 region has 12 residues. V lost 3 bases and J lost 7; bases outside the gene matches: 3. The CDR3 loop is CASSLTGLEQYF. Written as DNA, the CDR3 is TGTGCCAGCAGTTTGACAGGGTTAGAGCAGTACTTC.